These 32 T cell receptor beta chains came from one sample sequenced in a study of T cells in Graves' hyperthyroidism and ophthalmopathy. What was amplified from RNA transcripts were TCR beta CDR3 regions. First-round RT-PCR targeting the TCR CDR3 was performed with the HTBI primer set. MiXCR, applied by TCRdb to the multiplex PCR reads, yields one record per CDR3 protein. This repertoire shows over 45,000 distinct CDR3 sequences, around half found once; its top ten account for about 8.9%. Sequencing was carried out using blood. Receptors originate from a woman aged 50 to 65 with Graves' ophthalmopathy.

As for this clonotype: Sequence at one end of the junction differs from germline and may be a read error. V usage is TRBV11-3 and J usage is TRBJ2-3; 9 nucleotides agree with TRBD1. Germline V gene sequence: CDR1 SGHNT, CDR2 YENEEA. The CDR3 totals 15 residues. The CDR3 sequence: CASSSHRGRADTRYF. The CDR3 DNA reads as TGTGCCAGCAGCTCTCACAGGGGGCGGGCAGATACGCGGTATTTT.

In its sample, this clonotype was seen many times. The chain combines TRBV9 with TRBJ1-6; no reliable D call. V was clipped by 4 bases and J by 7 bases, with 15 bases between them. This CDR3 spans 15 amino acids. Germline CDR1 is SGDLS and CDR2 is YYNGEE. For the CDR3, the DNA is TGTGCCAGCAGCCCAAGGGCCTTAGGGAATTCACCCCTCCACTTT. The encoded protein is CASSPRALGNSPLHF.

Ten or more counts support this clonotype. The J gene is TRBJ2-7, the V gene TRBV27; D possibly corresponds to TRBD1 (5 bases). The CDR3 is 14 amino acids. V lost 3 bases to trimming and J lost 4 bases, with 13 bases between them. Looked up from germline, CDR1 is MNHEY and CDR2 is SMNVEV (reference sequence). The CDR3 reads CASSFQGKAYEQYF. The CDR3 DNA is TGTGCCAGCAGTTTCCAGGGTAAAGCTTACGAGCAGTACTTC.

This clonotype was picked up many times. In nucleotides, the CDR3 is TGTGCCAGTATGTCGGCTGCCTACAATGAGCAGTTCTTC. This sequence encodes CASMSAAYNEQFF. The chain has TRBV19 and TRBJ2-1; D unresolved. V was pared by 7 bases and J by 2 bases, with 9 bases between. Germline CDR1 and CDR2: LNHDA and SQIVND (reference sequence). The CDR3 loop spans 13 amino acids.

This clonotype was seen at least ten times. The rearrangement joins TRBV6-5 to TRBJ2-7; 8 bases line up with TRBD1. V gave up 2 bases and J gave up 4 bases; unmatched junction bases: 13. CDR3 length: 17 residues. Germline loops: CDR1 MNHEY, CDR2 SVGAGI. In DNA, the CDR3 is TGTGCCAGCAGTTACCTTGTCCGACAGGGGAGGTCGTACGAGCAGTACTTC. This gives the protein CASSYLVRQGRSYEQYF.

On this clonotype: The germline gene is not matched at one end of the junction; a read error may be the cause. The chain uses TRBV19 and TRBJ2-2, with 8 bases lining up with TRBD2. The CDR3 sequence is 16 residues long. The V gene's germline CDR1 is LNHDA and CDR2 SQIVND (reference sequence). The CDR3 spells CASSIGLLASSGGLFF. The CDR3 DNA follows: TGTGCCAGCAGTATAGGACTACTAGCGAGCAGCGGGGGGCTGTTTTTT. The full variable domain, with the rest looked up from reference TRBV19 and TRBJ2-2, is DGGITQSPKYLFRKEGQNVTLSCEQNLNHDAMYWYRQDPGQGLRLIYYSQIVNDFQKGDIAEGYSVSREKKESFPLTVTSAQKNPTAFYLCASSIGLLASSGGLFFGEGSRLTVL.

Points on this clonotype: A read error is likely, as this CDR3 ends without the conserved phenylalanine or tryptophan. It is unclear where the CDR3 begins or ends on the DNA, so no DNA is shown, and the CDR3 is as TCRdb lists it. The V gene is TRBV4-2, the J gene TRBJ2-6; TRBD2, the D gene given by the table, was not confirmed from the DNA. Germline CDR1 reads LGHNA; CDR2 reads YNFKEQ. Both ends counted, the CDR3 spans 9 residues. CDR3 sequence reads: CASSQSPNT.

The chain combines TRBV7-9 with TRBJ2-7, with D perhaps TRBD1 (5 bases). Looked up from germline, CDR1 is SEHNR and CDR2 is FQNEAQ (reference sequence). The CDR3 runs to 13 residues. Trimming took off 1 base at V and 5 bases at J, with 9 bases between the two ends. The CDR3 sequence: CASSLGRADEQYF. Here the CDR3 DNA reads TGTGCCAGCAGCTTAGGCAGGGCGGACGAGCAGTACTTC.

This chain connects TRBV9 to TRBJ2-1; D possibly corresponds to TRBD2 (5 bases). The CDR3 is 14 amino acids. Germline V gives CDR1 SGDLS, CDR2 YYNGEE. V lost 4 bases and J lost 12, with 20 bases in between. Written as DNA, the CDR3 is TGTGCCAGCAGCCCCCAGCCGGGAACAGATACGCAGTTCTTC. This sequence encodes CASSPQPGTDTQFF.

This clonotype has more than one count but fewer than ten. The chain combines TRBV24-1 with TRBJ2-7; maybe TRBD1 (6 bases). Trimming left V 5 bases short and J 5 bases short, with 12 bases between. Germline V gives CDR1 KGHDR, CDR2 SFDVKD. This CDR3 comprises 13 residues. The DNA for the CDR3 is TGTGCCACCAGTGGTGTTGGGGGCGACGAGCAGTACTTC. This encodes CATSGVGGDEQYF.

In this sample, this clonotype turned up many times. This rearrangement joins TRBV7-2 to TRBJ2-5; D might be TRBD1 or TRBD2, each matching 5 bases. In germline, CDR1 is SGHTA, CDR2 FQGNSA. Trimming took 5 bases from V and 1 from J, leaving 14 bases between them. The CDR3 runs to 15 residues. The CDR3, as DNA: TGTGCCAGCAGCCCCCTTCGTGGGACCCAAGAGACCCAGTACTTC. Translation: CASSPLRGTQETQYF.

For this clonotype: A much larger clone differs from this one at a single base, so this may be a read error. The CDR3 region has the DNA TGCAGTGCCGATCACCAGGCTAGCGCCTACGAGCAGTACTTC. Its protein is CSADHQASAYEQYF. The chain couples TRBV20-1 to TRBJ2-7; possibly TRBD2 for D (6 bases). Germline values: CDR1 DFQATT, CDR2 SNEGSKA (reference sequence). The ends were cut back, 6 bases at V and 2 bases at J, with 17 bases in the middle. The CDR3 contains 14 residues.

The rearrangement uses TRBV7-9 and TRBJ1-6, with a tentative D call TRBD1 (5 bases). Looked up from germline, CDR1 is SEHNR and CDR2 is FQNEAQ (reference sequence). This CDR3 comprises 14 residues. The V end was cut by 5 bases, the J end by 7 bases, with 12 bases between. CDR3 loop: CASSTKGLNSPLHF. CDR3 sequence (DNA): TGTGCCAGCAGCACCAAGGGACTGAATTCACCCCTCCACTTT.

Only a few counts were recorded for this clonotype. The chain joins TRBV6-2 or TRBV6-3 to TRBJ1-1; the D gene is possibly TRBD1 (6 bases). V was shortened by 5 bases and J by 4 bases, with 17 bases between the two germline ends. The CDR3 is made up of 15 amino acids. Germline V gives CDR1 MNHEY, CDR2 SVGEGT. CDR3 sequence reads: CASSPSQGWGTEAFF. The CDR3 bases are TGTGCCAGCAGTCCCTCACAGGGATGGGGCACTGAAGCTTTCTTT.

This clonotype appeared a single time. The rearrangement links TRBV20-1 to TRBJ2-3, with TRBD2 matching 8 bases. The J segment lost 4 bases and the V segment lost 3 bases, leaving 3 bases of the junction unmatched. The CDR3 has 13 residues. The germline CDR1 and CDR2 sequences are DFQATT and SNEGSKA (reference sequence). The CDR3 loop reads CSASGGASDTQYF. The CDR3 DNA reads as TGCAGTGCTAGCGGGGGGGCCTCAGATACGCAGTATTTT.

The sample holds a few counts of this clonotype. The chain recombines TRBV28 with TRBJ2-2; 7 bases agree with TRBD1. The CDR3 runs to 14 residues. V was pared by 2 bases and J by 7 bases, with 4 bases of the junction left unmatched. Germline V gene data show CDR1 as MDHEN and CDR2 as SYDVKM. The DNA for the CDR3 is TGTGCCAGCAGTTTAGCAGGGGGTAACGGGGAGCTGTTTTTT. The encoded protein is CASSLAGGNGELFF.

V usage is TRBV20-1 and J usage is TRBJ2-1; 7 bases map to TRBD1. The J segment lost 7 bases and the V segment lost 4 bases, leaving 10 bases of the junction unmatched. The CDR3 is 14 amino acids. The germline V gene has CDR1 DFQATT and CDR2 SNEGSKA (reference sequence). The CDR3 DNA follows: TGCAGTGCTATCCGACAGGGCCTGGGGAATGAGCAGTTCTTC. Encoded protein: CSAIRQGLGNEQFF.

For this clonotype: An end of the junction differs from the germline gene, which may be a read error. V and J are TRBV10-3 and TRBJ2-4; D ambiguous. The CDR3 sequence is 16 residues long. CDR1 ENHRY and CDR2 SYGVKD come from the germline V gene. The CDR3 protein is CASSNGFLGAKNIQYF. CDR3 sequence (DNA): TGTGCCAGCAGTAACGGGTTCCTGGGGGCCAAAAACATTCAGTACTTC.

Only one count was recorded for this clonotype. The chain combines TRBV29-1 with TRBJ1-1; weak D call: TRBD1 (5 bases). Trimming removed 4 bases from V and 8 bases from J, with 14 bases in between. Germline CDR1 reads SQVTM; CDR2 reads ANQGSEA. The CDR3 length is 12 residues. CDR3 protein: CSVVRGLSEAFF. Written as DNA, the CDR3 is TGCAGCGTTGTCCGGGGGTTGAGCGAAGCTTTCTTT.

This clonotype has a count of ten or more. The J gene is TRBJ2-2, the V gene TRBV6-5; tentatively, D is TRBD2 (6 bases). Germline CDR1 and CDR2: MNHEY and SVGAGI. The CDR3 extends over 14 amino acids. V was shortened by 2 bases and J by 6 bases, with 10 bases between the two germline ends. CDR3 in amino acids: CASSYEVAAGELFF. In nucleotides, the CDR3 is TGTGCCAGCAGTTACGAGGTAGCGGCCGGGGAGCTGTTTTTT.

This clonotype was recorded a few times. The rearrangement joins TRBV9 to TRBJ2-1, with D tentatively TRBD1 or TRBD2 (5 bases each). The germline CDR1 and CDR2 sequences are SGDLS and YYNGEE. The ends were cut back, 4 bases at V and 9 bases at J, with 17 bases in the middle. The CDR3 has 14 residues. This CDR3 is CASSQGTEAAEQFF. CDR3 nucleotide sequence: TGTGCCAGCAGCCAAGGGACGGAGGCGGCTGAGCAGTTCTTC. The full variable domain, with the rest looked up from reference TRBV9 and TRBJ2-1, is DSGVTQTPKHLITATGQRVTLRCSPRSGDLSVYWYQQSLDQGLQFLIQYYNGEERAKGNILERFSAQQFPDLHSELNLSSLELGDSALYFCASSQGTEAAEQFFGPGTRLTVL.

V gene TRBV7-6 combines with J gene TRBJ1-3; the D gene is possibly TRBD1 (6 bases). V dropped 3 bases and J dropped 4 bases, with 13 bases sitting between them. The CDR3 consists of 15 residues. Germline lookup yields CDR1 SGHVS and CDR2 FNYEAQ. The CDR3 here is CASSFDRPTGNTIYF. The CDR3 DNA reads TGTGCCAGCAGCTTCGACAGGCCTACAGGAAACACCATATATTTT. Based on the CDR3 plus reference TRBV7-6 and TRBJ1-3, the full variable domain is GAGVSQSPRYKVTKRGQDVALRCDPISGHVSLYWYRQALGQGPEFLTYFNYEAQQDKSGLPNDRFSAERPEGSISTLTIQRTEQRDSAMYRCASSFDRPTGNTIYFGEGSWLTVV.

On this clonotype itself: The CDR3 carries no conserved terminal phenylalanine or tryptophan, so it likely arises from a read error. The rearrangement links TRBV7-2 to TRBJ1-1; D perhaps matches TRBD1 (5 bases). The V gene's germline CDR1 is SGHTA and CDR2 FQGNSA. The length of the CDR3 is 14 residues. In DNA, the CDR3 is TGTGCCGGCAGCTTAGTAGGTGGGGCGCGTGAAGCTTTCTCT. Translating it yields CAGSLVGGAREAFS.

The chain uses TRBV29-1 and TRBJ2-3, with D perhaps TRBD1 or TRBD2 (6 bases each). CDR1 is SQVTM and CDR2 is ANQGSEA in the germline V gene. This CDR3 has 12 amino acids. The chain's CDR3 is CTSEGGPDTQYF. CDR3 nucleotide sequence: TGCACCTCGGAGGGGGGCCCTGATACGCAGTATTTT.

This clonotype has more than one count but fewer than ten. A much larger clone sits a single nucleotide away, making a read error possible. The chain has TRBV5-1 and TRBJ1-1; a possible D gene is TRBD1 (5 bases). Trimming left V 9 bases short and J 2 bases short, with 14 bases between. The CDR3 spans 13 residues. Germline values: CDR1 SGHRS, CDR2 YFSETQ. The CDR3 loop reads CANRATANTEAFF. CDR3 sequence (DNA): TGCGCCAACAGAGCGACAGCAAACACTGAAGCTTTCTTT.

Notes on this clonotype: This clone may be a read error of a much larger clone one base away. The V gene is TRBV6-1, the J gene TRBJ2-1, with TRBD2 identical over 8 bases. Germline lookup yields CDR1 MNHNS and CDR2 SASEGT. This CDR3 has 16 residues. CDR3 sequence reads: CASSGGAGTSYNGQFF. The CDR3 DNA reads TGTGCCAGCAGCGGGGGGGCAGGGACCTCCTACAATGGGCAGTTCTTC.

This clonotype was counted ten times or more. The J gene is TRBJ2-7, the V gene TRBV6-1; D unresolved. The germline V gene encodes CDR1 MNHNS and CDR2 SASEGT. Deletions cut 3 bases from V and 0 bases from J, with 6 bases between. CDR3 length: 13 amino acids. The CDR3 nucleotides read TGTGCCAGCAGTGATAGGCTCTCCTACGAGCAGTACTTC. It specifies CASSDRLSYEQYF.

This chain connects TRBV10-3 to TRBJ2-3; D not resolved. V was shortened by 9 bases and J by 0 bases, with 13 bases between the two germline ends. The germline V gene has CDR1 ENHRY and CDR2 SYGVKD. There are 14 residues in the CDR3. CDR3 DNA: TGTGCCATAGCAAGGACGAGCAGCACAGATACGCAGTATTTT. Its translation is CAIARTSSTDTQYF.

The genes are TRBV2 and TRBJ2-7; possibly TRBD2 for D (6 bases). Trimming took 2 bases from V and 0 from J, leaving 11 bases between them. The CDR3 sequence is 15 residues long. In germline, CDR1 is SNHLY, CDR2 FYNNEI. CDR3 in DNA: TGTGCCAGCAGTGAAACCCCGGGAGCCTCCTACGAGCAGTACTTC. It is translated as CASSETPGASYEQYF.

The sample holds many counts of this clonotype. This chain uses TRBV5-1 with TRBJ2-1; 9 positions match TRBD1. Trimming removed 3 bases from V and 7 bases from J; junction bases left unmatched: 5. The CDR3 contains 14 residues. Per germline, CDR1 SGHRS and CDR2 YFSETQ. The DNA for the CDR3 is TGCGCCAGCAGCTGGGGACAGGGCGGGAATGAGCAGTTCTTC. Amino acid sequence: CASSWGQGGNEQFF.

Concerning this clonotype itself: A read error may account for a junction end that differs from germline. For the CDR3, the DNA is TGTGCCAGCAGTGAGTGGGACAGCAATCAGCCCCAGCATTTT. Amino acid sequence: CASSEWDSNQPQHF. The chain is built from TRBV10-3 and TRBJ1-5; a weak D match, TRBD1 (5 bases). From germline, CDR1 is ENHRY and CDR2 SYGVKD. CDR3 length: 14 residues.

There are many counts of this clonotype. The genes are TRBV5-5 and TRBJ1-1, with D hard to call. Trimming stripped 2 bases from V and 1 base from J, with 12 bases between. CDR3 size: 15 residues. Germline assignment: CDR1 SGHKS and CDR2 YYEKEE (reference sequence). Written as DNA, the CDR3 is TGTGCCAGCAGCTTAATACCGAATCCGAACACTGAAGCTTTCTTT. Translating it yields CASSLIPNPNTEAFF.